Each of the 24 T cell receptor beta chains below was sequenced from the same sample in a study of cytomegalovirus exposure and HLA in healthy donors. TCRdb's table, derived via immunoSEQ multiplex PCR, lists solely in-frame clones and lacks some. The repertoire holds about 76,000 clones, about 95% seen once, with roughly 0.6% in the top ten. The source material was PBMCs. These receptors came from a woman in her late teens or twenties in good health and CMV-seronegative.

This chain connects TRBV30 to TRBJ1-2; perhaps TRBD1 as D (6 bases). Per the germline V gene, CDR1 is GTSNPN and CDR2 is SVGIG (reference sequence). V lost 1 base, J lost 4 bases, and 10 bases lay in between. The CDR3 is 13 residues long. CDR3 loop: CAWSDGQIYGYTF. The CDR3 DNA follows: TGTGCCTGGAGTGATGGACAGATCTATGGCTACACCTTC.

The chain joins TRBV9 to TRBJ2-1; D possibly corresponds to TRBD1 (6 bases). Trimming took 3 bases from V and 0 from J, leaving 13 bases between them. This CDR3 has 16 residues. Germline CDR1 is SGDLS and CDR2 is YYNGEE. CDR3 region: CASSALQGSSYNEQFF. The CDR3 DNA is TGTGCCAGCAGCGCCTTACAGGGAAGCTCCTACAATGAGCAGTTCTTC. The full variable domain, with the rest looked up from reference TRBV9 and TRBJ2-1, is DSGVTQTPKHLITATGQRVTLRCSPRSGDLSVYWYQQSLDQGLQFLIQYYNGEERAKGNILERFSAQQFPDLHSELNLSSLELGDSALYFCASSALQGSSYNEQFFGPGTRLTVL.

V usage is TRBV27 and J usage is TRBJ1-2; TRBD1 is a possible D gene (5 bases). Germline loops: CDR1 MNHEY, CDR2 SMNVEV (reference sequence). The CDR3 runs to 13 residues. Trimming left V 6 bases short and J 4 bases short, with 12 bases between. The CDR3 here is CASSPQGGYGYTF. DNA for the CDR3: TGTGCCAGCAGCCCCCAGGGAGGCTATGGCTACACCTTC.

This chain connects TRBV13 to TRBJ2-1; 15 bases are shared with TRBD2. CDR3 length equals 19 residues. The V and J ends lost 4 bases and 8 bases, in that order; junction bases with no gene match: 15. Germline-derived CDR1 and CDR2 are PRHDT and FYEKMQ (reference sequence). The CDR3: CASSSPGTSGGTSRYEQFF. Here the CDR3 DNA reads TGTGCCAGCAGCTCTCCCGGGACTAGCGGGGGGACGTCCCGCTATGAGCAGTTCTTC.

This chain joins TRBV11-2 and TRBJ1-2; D perhaps matches TRBD1 (5 bases). The ends were cut back, 5 bases at V and 6 bases at J, with 19 bases in the middle. Germline-derived CDR1 and CDR2 are SGHAT and FQNNGV. This CDR3 spans 15 amino acids. The CDR3 region has the DNA TGTGCCAGCAGCCCTGTCAGCGGGACGGATAATGGCTACACCTTC. This sequence encodes CASSPVSGTDNGYTF.

The chain recombines TRBV27 with TRBJ2-2; the match to TRBD1 covers 8 bases. The CDR3 sequence is 16 residues long. After removal of 7 bases from V and 4 bases from J, the junction contained 11 bases not matched to a gene. Per germline, CDR1 MNHEY and CDR2 SMNVEV (reference sequence). CDR3 in amino acids: CASTLQGVKGTGELFF. CDR3 bases: TGTGCCAGCACATTACAGGGGGTAAAGGGCACCGGGGAGCTGTTTTTT.

V usage is TRBV11-1 and J usage is TRBJ2-5; D gene ambiguous. The V end was cut by 5 bases, the J end by 0 bases, with 7 bases between. The germline gives CDR1 SGHAT, CDR2 FQDESV (reference sequence). CDR3 length: 13 residues. Written as DNA, the CDR3 is TGTGCCAGCAGCAACAGAAACCAAGAGACCCAGTACTTC. This sequence encodes CASSNRNQETQYF.

CDR3 sequence (DNA): TGTGCCAGCGTACGTGGGGAGAGCTCCTACAATGAGCAGTTCTTC. Amino acid sequence: CASVRGESSYNEQFF. The chain uses TRBV7-2 and TRBJ2-1; weak D call: TRBD2 (5 bases). CDR1 is SGHTA, CDR2 FQGNSA, per germline. The CDR3 loop spans 15 amino acids. Trimming removed 8 bases at V and 0 bases at J, with 14 bases between.

This chain connects TRBV5-1 to TRBJ1-1; TRBD1 might be the D (6 bases). The CDR3 spans 13 residues. The germline V gene has CDR1 SGHRS and CDR2 YFSETQ. With 2 bases removed from V and 6 bases from J, the gap between germline ends came to 11 bases. DNA for the CDR3: TGCGCCAGCAGCTTAACAGGGTTCTCTGAAGCTTTCTTT. It translates to CASSLTGFSEAFF.

V is TRBV10-3 and J is TRBJ2-7, with D possibly TRBD1 on 5 matching bases. Between the trimmed V and J ends, which lost 6 bases and 3 bases, there was a span of 12 bases. CDR3 length equals 13 residues. Germline V gives CDR1 ENHRY, CDR2 SYGVKD. The CDR3 region is CAISVPGNYEQYF. The CDR3 DNA reads TGTGCCATCAGCGTTCCAGGGAACTACGAGCAGTACTTC.

This chain connects TRBV27 to TRBJ1-2; TRBD1 matches at 7 bases. The germline gives CDR1 MNHEY, CDR2 SMNVEV (reference sequence). V was pared by 5 bases and J by 0 bases, with 12 bases of the junction left unmatched. The CDR3 contains 17 residues. CDR3 DNA sequence: TGTGCCAGCAGTATATTCCCCACGACAGGGTCTAACTATGGCTACACCTTC. Translation gives CASSIFPTTGSNYGYTF.

This chain links TRBV7-3 with TRBJ2-5; 8 positions agree with TRBD2. The ends lost 4 bases at V and 5 bases at J; junction bases unmatched: 0. The germline CDR1 and CDR2 sequences are SGHTA and FQGTGA. The CDR3 spans 12 residues. The CDR3 sequence is CASSSSGETQYF. In DNA form, the CDR3 reads TGTGCCAGCAGCTCTAGCGGGGAGACCCAGTACTTC.

The rearrangement uses TRBV5-1 and TRBJ2-5, with D possibly TRBD2 on 6 matching bases. Trimming removed 4 bases at V and 2 bases at J, with 15 bases between. There are 15 residues in the CDR3. Germline CDR1 and CDR2: SGHRS and YFSETQ. The CDR3 sequence: CASSMGGGRQETQYF. The CDR3, as DNA: TGCGCCAGCAGCATGGGAGGAGGCAGACAAGAGACCCAGTACTTC.

The CDR3 here is CASSPGSTGEKLFF. The CDR3 bases are TGTGCCAGCAGCCCGGGTTCGACGGGGGAAAAACTGTTTTTT. V usage is TRBV5-4 and J usage is TRBJ1-4, with D uncertain. Germline V gene data show CDR1 as SGHNT and CDR2 as YYREEE (reference sequence). The CDR3 is made up of 14 amino acids. Trimming removed 4 bases from V and 8 bases from J, with 15 bases in between.

The J gene is TRBJ1-5, the V gene TRBV6-1; D unresolved. CDR3 length: 13 amino acids. CDR1 is MNHNS, CDR2 SASEGT, per germline. V was clipped by 10 bases and J by 3 bases, with 13 bases between them. The CDR3 sequence: CATAPGTNQPQHF. The CDR3 nucleotides are TGTGCCACCGCCCCGGGAACCAATCAGCCCCAGCATTTT.

This chain joins TRBV13 and TRBJ1-6, with 9 nucleotides matching TRBD1. J lost 6 bases, V lost 7 bases, and 10 bases had no gene match. Germline CDR1 PRHDT, CDR2 FYEKMQ (reference sequence). The CDR3 sequence is 16 residues long. CDR3 sequence reads: CASNLGQGNRNSPLHF. CDR3 DNA sequence: TGTGCCAGCAATTTGGGACAGGGCAATCGTAATTCACCCCTCCACTTT.

The chain links TRBV18 to TRBJ2-7; weak D call: TRBD1 (6 bases). Trimming left V 3 bases short and J 2 bases short, with 11 bases between. The CDR3 covers 14 residues. Per germline, CDR1 KGHSH and CDR2 LQKENI. The chain's CDR3 is CASSPRGQAYEQYF. The DNA for the CDR3 is TGTGCCAGCTCACCCCGGGGACAAGCCTACGAGCAGTACTTC.

V gene TRBV28 combines with J gene TRBJ1-5; TRBD1 agrees at 12 bases. J was trimmed by 9 bases and V by 7 bases; bases with no gene match: 10. Per germline, CDR1 MDHEN and CDR2 SYDVKM. CDR3 length: 15 residues. The CDR3 is CASTHVGTGGRPQHF. For the CDR3, the DNA is TGTGCCAGCACCCACGTGGGGACAGGGGGCCGGCCCCAGCATTTT.

The genes are TRBV19 and TRBJ1-2; 7 bases fit TRBD1. The length of the CDR3 is 14 residues. Trimming at V came to 10 bases and at J to 0 bases, leaving 8 bases not matched to a gene. CDR1 is LNHDA and CDR2 is SQIVND in the germline V gene (reference sequence). The CDR3 nucleotides are TGTGCCACCACTAGGGACAGAGCTAACTATGGCTACACCTTC. This encodes CATTRDRANYGYTF.

The J gene is TRBJ2-2, the V gene TRBV14; D is possibly TRBD2 (5 bases). The CDR3 covers 13 residues. V was pared by 8 bases and J by 3 bases, with 10 bases between. Looked up from germline, CDR1 is SGHDN and CDR2 is FVKESK. The CDR3: CASPDGDTGELFF. The CDR3 nucleotides are TGTGCCAGCCCGGACGGGGACACCGGGGAGCTGTTTTTT.

The rearrangement uses TRBV7-8 and TRBJ2-3, with D unresolved. Germline V gene sequence: CDR1 SGHVS, CDR2 FQNEAQ. Trimming left V 1 base short and J 3 bases short, with 14 bases between. The CDR3 extends over 16 amino acids. CDR3 residues: CASSLDPLLRTDTQYF. The DNA of the CDR3 is TGTGCCAGCAGCTTAGATCCCCTGTTGCGTACAGATACGCAGTATTTT. Based on the CDR3 plus reference TRBV7-8 and TRBJ2-3, the full variable domain is GAGVSQSPRYKVAKRGQDVALRCDPISGHVSLFWYQQALGQGPEFLTYFQNEAQLDKSGLPSDRFFAERPEGSVSTLKIQRTQQEDSAVYLCASSLDPLLRTDTQYFGPGTRLTVL.

The sample holds one count of this clone. The J gene is TRBJ1-2, the V gene TRBV6-5, with D maybe TRBD1 (5 bases). The CDR3 totals 15 residues. The germline V gene encodes CDR1 MNHEY and CDR2 SVGAGI. V lost 4 bases and J 6 bases, leaving 18 bases between the germline ends. CDR3 loop: CASSSPKAGRHGYTF. The DNA for the CDR3 is TGTGCCAGCAGTTCCCCGAAGGCAGGGAGGCATGGCTACACCTTC.

The V and J genes are TRBV19 and TRBJ1-2; D call uncertain. The CDR3 has 11 amino acids. The ends were cut back, 6 bases at V and 4 bases at J, with 6 bases in the middle. The germline CDR1 and CDR2 sequences are LNHDA and SQIVND (reference sequence). CDR3 in amino acids: CASRASYGYTF. The CDR3, as DNA: TGTGCCAGTAGGGCCTCCTATGGCTACACCTTC.

In this sample, this clone turned up once. The CDR3 spells CASTLAPSYEQYF. CDR3 in DNA: TGTGCCAGCACCCTGGCACCCTCCTACGAGCAGTACTTC. J is TRBJ2-7 and V is TRBV6-1; D unresolved. This CDR3 region has 13 residues. Looked up from germline, CDR1 is MNHNS and CDR2 is SASEGT. Deletions cut 7 bases from V and 0 bases from J, with 10 bases between.